The 19 T cell receptor beta chains in this list originate from one sample, sequenced in a study of OX40 agonist ivuxolimab in advanced cancers. The protocol was immunoSEQ multiplex PCR, while the TCRdb copy is restricted to in-frame clones and leaves out a portion. This sample has approximately 81,000 clones, with about 88% found just once. The sample was CD4+ or CD8+ T cells sorted from blood, taken in a trial of the OX40 agonist ivuxolimab. The receptors derive from an adult with an advanced solid tumor such as melanoma, head and neck, liver or kidney cancer.

This rearrangement joins TRBV6-4 to TRBJ1-2, with D hard to call. V lost 6 bases and J lost 3, with 14 bases in between. The length of the CDR3 is 14 residues. Germline-derived CDR1 and CDR2 are MRHNA and SNTAGT. CDR3 in amino acids: CASRVSGRDYGYTF. In DNA, the CDR3 is TGTGCCAGCAGGGTCTCAGGACGGGACTATGGCTACACCTTC.

The chain has TRBV19 and TRBJ1-1, with D possibly matching TRBD1 (5 bases). The V gene lost 9 bases and the J gene lost 1 base, with 15 bases spanning the gap. Germline CDR1 reads LNHDA; CDR2 reads SQIVND (reference sequence). The CDR3 length is 14 residues. CDR3 DNA sequence: TGTGCCAGCGGGTCCCAGGGTGCGAACACTGAAGCTTTCTTT. Translation gives CASGSQGANTEAFF.

The chain has TRBV10-1 and TRBJ1-1; possibly TRBD1 for D (5 bases). The ends were cut back, 5 bases at V and 2 bases at J, with 9 bases in the middle. The CDR3 is made up of 13 amino acids. CDR1 is WNHNN and CDR2 is SYGVQD in the germline V gene (reference sequence). The CDR3 DNA reads TGCGCCAGCAGTAACAGGTATAACACTGAAGCTTTCTTT. Translating gives CASSNRYNTEAFF.

This chain links TRBV4-2 with TRBJ2-3; D tentatively fits TRBD1 or TRBD2 (6 bases each). Germline V gene sequence: CDR1 LGHNA, CDR2 YNFKEQ. The CDR3 loop spans 16 amino acids. The V gene lost 4 bases and the J gene lost 4 bases, with 18 bases spanning the gap. The CDR3 DNA reads TGTGCCAGCAGCCCAACCCCAGGGGCTAGCGCAGATACGCAGTATTTT. Translated: CASSPTPGASADTQYF.

This sequence joins TRBV7-3 and TRBJ2-1; D uncertain. Trimming removed 4 bases from V and 5 bases from J, with 3 bases in between. The CDR3 is 11 residues long. Germline lookup yields CDR1 SGHTA and CDR2 FQGTGA. DNA for the CDR3: TGTGCCAGCAGCTCTAACAATGAGCAGTTCTTC. This sequence encodes CASSSNNEQFF.

The chain links TRBV2 to TRBJ2-7; perhaps D is TRBD1 or TRBD2 (6 bases each). V shed 4 bases and J shed 4 bases, with 14 bases lying between them. The CDR3 consists of 14 residues. Germline CDR1 SNHLY, CDR2 FYNNEI. This CDR3 reads CASSGLGGGYEQYF. CDR3 bases: TGTGCCAGCAGTGGTCTCGGAGGGGGGTACGAGCAGTACTTC.

The chain couples TRBV19 to TRBJ1-6, with TRBD1 matching 7 bases. J gave up 7 bases and V 4 bases, and 7 bases lay outside the gene matches. From germline, CDR1 is LNHDA and CDR2 SQIVND (reference sequence). The CDR3 totals 15 residues. The CDR3 spells CASSSGDRRNSPLHF. The CDR3 nucleotides are TGTGCCAGTAGTAGTGGGGACAGACGAAATTCACCCCTCCACTTT. Full variable domain (rest looked up from reference TRBV19 and TRBJ1-6): DGGITQSPKYLFRKEGQNVTLSCEQNLNHDAMYWYRQDPGQGLRLIYYSQIVNDFQKGDIAEGYSVSREKKESFPLTVTSAQKNPTAFYLCASSSGDRRNSPLHFGNGTRLTVT.

CDR3 sequence: CASSHSGGPLDEQFF. The CDR3 DNA reads as TGTGCCAGCAGCCATAGCGGGGGCCCTTTGGATGAGCAGTTCTTC. V usage is TRBV7-3 and J usage is TRBJ2-1; TRBD2 aligns across 9 bases. The J segment lost 8 bases and the V segment lost 5 bases, leaving 10 bases of the junction unmatched. Germline V gives CDR1 SGHTA, CDR2 FQGTGA. The CDR3 has 15 amino acids.

The chain employs TRBV7-2 and TRBJ2-3; TRBD1 matches at 7 bases. The CDR3 has 16 amino acids. V dropped 0 bases and J dropped 4; count of bases not matched to a gene: 7. Germline V gene sequence: CDR1 SGHTA, CDR2 FQGNSA. The CDR3 spells CASSLAVAGGADTQYF. The CDR3 DNA reads TGTGCCAGCAGCTTAGCGGTCGCAGGGGGTGCAGATACGCAGTATTTT. Together with reference TRBV7-2 and TRBJ2-3, the CDR3 gives the full variable domain: GAGVSQSPSNKVTEKGKDVELRCDPISGHTALYWYRQSLGQGLEFLIYFQGNSAPDKSGLPSDRFSAERTGGSVSTLTIQRTQQEDSAVYLCASSLAVAGGADTQYFGPGTRLTVL.

This sequence joins TRBV5-1 and TRBJ2-3; TRBD2 agrees at 11 bases. The CDR3 contains 16 residues. CDR1 and CDR2 from the germline V gene are SGHRS and YFSETQ. The V and J ends lost 4 bases and 0 bases, in that order; junction bases with no gene match: 4. CDR3 nucleotides: TGCGCCAGCAGCCCGTGGACTAGCGGGAGCACAGATACGCAGTATTTT. This encodes CASSPWTSGSTDTQYF.

Notes on this clone: Other DNA variants within this sample encode the same CDR3. The chain is built from TRBV5-1 and TRBJ2-7; 8 nucleotides line up with TRBD2. CDR1 is SGHRS, CDR2 YFSETQ, per germline. This CDR3 region has 14 residues. Losses at the gene ends were 0 bases for V and 2 bases for J; bases not matched to a gene: 1. In DNA form, the CDR3 reads TGCGCCAGCAGCTTGGGGACTAGCCCCTACGAGCAGTACTTC. It codes for CASSLGTSPYEQYF. Filled out from reference TRBV5-1 and TRBJ2-7, the complete variable domain reads KAGVTQTPRYLIKTRGQQVTLSCSPISGHRSVSWYQQTPGQGLQFLFEYFSETQRNKGNFPGRFSGRQFSNSRSEMNVSTLELGDSALYLCASSLGTSPYEQYFGPGTRLTVT.

CDR3 region: CASSQEVGNQPQHF. CDR3 nucleotides: TGCGCCAGCAGCCAAGAGGTGGGCAATCAGCCCCAGCATTTT. The chain carries TRBV4-3 and TRBJ1-5; D not resolved. Germline lookup yields CDR1 LGHNA and CDR2 YSLEER. The CDR3 consists of 14 residues. The V end was cut by 0 bases, the J end by 2 bases, with 5 bases between.

The V gene is TRBV5-5, the J gene TRBJ2-2, with 8 bases that match TRBD1. CDR3 length: 14 residues. V shed 3 bases, J shed 6 bases, and the junction held 4 bases outside the gene matches. In germline, CDR1 is SGHKS, CDR2 YYEKEE (reference sequence). The DNA for the CDR3 is TGTGCCAGCAGCTGGGGACAGGTCGCCGGGGAGCTGTTTTTT. Amino acid sequence: CASSWGQVAGELFF.

The rearrangement links TRBV28 to TRBJ2-7, with D tentatively TRBD1 (5 bases). V was pared by 8 bases and J by 3 bases, with 17 bases between. CDR3 length equals 14 residues. Germline CDR1 and CDR2: MDHEN and SYDVKM. CDR3 residues: CASVGQGRFYEQYF. In DNA, the CDR3 is TGTGCCAGCGTGGGGCAGGGAAGGTTCTACGAGCAGTACTTC.

The chain links TRBV2 to TRBJ2-2, with 9 bases that match TRBD1. V trimming: 8 bases; J trimming: 4 bases; junction bases outside the gene matches: 5. This CDR3 comprises 14 residues. Germline V gene data show CDR1 as SNHLY and CDR2 as FYNNEI. DNA of the CDR3: TGTGCCAGCTGTTGGACAGGGGCCACCGGGGAGCTGTTTTTT. Translation: CASCWTGATGELFF.

The chain carries TRBV7-9 and TRBJ1-2; possible D gene TRBD1, 6 bases. The germline V gene encodes CDR1 SEHNR and CDR2 FQNEAQ (reference sequence). Trimming removed 5 bases from V and 2 bases from J, with 9 bases in between. This CDR3 spans 13 amino acids. CDR3 amino acids: CASSRTGNYGYTF. CDR3 DNA sequence: TGTGCCAGCAGCCGAACAGGGAACTATGGCTACACCTTC.

The rearrangement uses TRBV11-2 and TRBJ2-3, with unresolved D. CDR3 size: 14 residues. Trimming took off 7 bases at V and 0 bases at J, with 11 bases between the two ends. Germline CDR1 and CDR2: SGHAT and FQNNGV. The CDR3 region has the DNA TGTGCCAGCAATTCGCCGGGCAGCACAGATACGCAGTATTTT. Its protein is CASNSPGSTDTQYF.

The chain has TRBV5-8 and TRBJ1-1, with 11 bases fitting TRBD1. V was clipped by 6 bases and J by 5 bases; unmatched bases: 6. Germline V gene sequence: CDR1 SGHTS, CDR2 YDEGEE. There are 14 residues in the CDR3. The CDR3 loop reads CASKGGTGGTEAFF. In nucleotides, the CDR3 is TGTGCCAGCAAAGGTGGGACAGGGGGAACTGAAGCTTTCTTT.

The chain is built from TRBV27 and TRBJ1-4; no reliable D call. V was trimmed by 6 bases and J by 4 bases, leaving 12 bases between them. Germline V gene data show CDR1 as MNHEY and CDR2 as SMNVEV (reference sequence). The CDR3 runs to 14 residues. In nucleotides, the CDR3 is TGTGCCAGCAGCCCCGACGGGATTAATGAAAAACTGTTTTTT. Its translation is CASSPDGINEKLFF.